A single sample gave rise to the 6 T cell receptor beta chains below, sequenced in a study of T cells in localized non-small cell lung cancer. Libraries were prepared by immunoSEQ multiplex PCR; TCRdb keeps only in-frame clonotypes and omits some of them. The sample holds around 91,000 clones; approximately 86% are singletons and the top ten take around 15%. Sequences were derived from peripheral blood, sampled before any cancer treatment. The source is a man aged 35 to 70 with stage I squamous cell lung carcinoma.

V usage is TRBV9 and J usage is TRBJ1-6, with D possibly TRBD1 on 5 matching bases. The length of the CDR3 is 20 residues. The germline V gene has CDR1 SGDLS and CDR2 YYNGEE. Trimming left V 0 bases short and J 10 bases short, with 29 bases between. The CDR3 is CASSVVIMGRGRGGLSPLHF. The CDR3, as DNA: TGTGCCAGCAGCGTAGTTATTATGGGTAGGGGTCGCGGCGGATTGTCACCCCTCCACTTT.

This CDR3 reads CASSLRGFEKLFF. The CDR3 bases are TGTGCCAGCAGCTTACGGGGTTTTGAAAAACTGTTTTTT. The chain has TRBV7-8 and TRBJ1-4; the D is unclear. CDR3 length: 13 amino acids. The germline gives CDR1 SGHVS, CDR2 FQNEAQ. Trimming took 2 bases from V and 7 from J, leaving 8 bases between them.

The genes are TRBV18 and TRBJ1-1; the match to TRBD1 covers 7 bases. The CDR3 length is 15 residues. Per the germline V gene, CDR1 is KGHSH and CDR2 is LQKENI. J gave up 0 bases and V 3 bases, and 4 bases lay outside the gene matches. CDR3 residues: CASSPDRALNTEAFF. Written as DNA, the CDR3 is TGTGCCAGCTCACCCGACAGGGCCCTGAACACTGAAGCTTTCTTT. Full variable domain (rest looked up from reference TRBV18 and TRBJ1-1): NAGVMQNPRHLVRRRGQEARLRCSPMKGHSHVYWYRQLPEEGLKFMVYLQKENIIDESGMPKERFSAEFPKEGPSILRIQQVVRGDSAAYFCASSPDRALNTEAFFGQGTRLTVV.

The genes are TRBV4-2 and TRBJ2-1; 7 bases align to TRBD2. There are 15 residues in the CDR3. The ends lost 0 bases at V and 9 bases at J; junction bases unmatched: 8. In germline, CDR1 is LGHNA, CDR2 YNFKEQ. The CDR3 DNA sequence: TGTGCCAGCAGCCAAGATCTTGCGGGGGTTGGTGAGCAGTTCTTC. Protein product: CASSQDLAGVGEQFF.

CDR3: CASSSQGYTEAFF. The CDR3 region has the DNA TGTGCCAGCAGTTCACAGGGTTACACTGAAGCTTTCTTT. The chain employs TRBV5-5 and TRBJ1-1; possibly TRBD1 for D (6 bases). V was trimmed by 5 bases and J by 3 bases, leaving 11 bases between them. Looked up from germline, CDR1 is SGHKS and CDR2 is YYEKEE (reference sequence). The CDR3 loop spans 13 amino acids.

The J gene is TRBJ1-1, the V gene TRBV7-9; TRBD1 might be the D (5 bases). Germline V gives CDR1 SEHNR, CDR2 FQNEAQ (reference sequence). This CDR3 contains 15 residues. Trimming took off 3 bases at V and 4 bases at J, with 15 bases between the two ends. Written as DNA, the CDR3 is TGTGCCAGCAGCTTGATTTGGGGCCGCGGCACTGAAGCTTTCTTT. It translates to CASSLIWGRGTEAFF.